The entry below gives a single T cell receptor beta chain sequence along with its context. CDR1 is SGHNT and CDR2 is YENEEA in the germline V gene. The V segment lost 5 bases and the J segment 0 bases; nucleotides outside the gene matches: 7. This CDR3 has 17 residues. This record belongs to a study of radiation and T cells in renal cell carcinoma. Assay used: immunoSEQ multiplex PCR; TCRdb lists only in-frame clones, some missing. The sample holds tens of thousands of clones; around 72% are singletons and the top ten take more than 7%. Noted time point: baseline pretreatment blood. Treatment reported: 15 Gy SBRT to primary tumor, nephrectomy 4 weeks later.

The input for sequencing was blood, taken from a patient whose treatment included radiotherapy and nephrectomy. This sequence joins TRBV11-3 and TRBJ2-2; 9 bases are shared with TRBD2. The clonotype originates from a man aged 55 to 69 with renal cell carcinoma. The CDR3 DNA sequence: TGTGCCAGCAGCCGGACTAGCGACCTCGCGAACACCGGGGAGCTGTTTTTT. It is translated as CASSRTSDLANTGELFF.